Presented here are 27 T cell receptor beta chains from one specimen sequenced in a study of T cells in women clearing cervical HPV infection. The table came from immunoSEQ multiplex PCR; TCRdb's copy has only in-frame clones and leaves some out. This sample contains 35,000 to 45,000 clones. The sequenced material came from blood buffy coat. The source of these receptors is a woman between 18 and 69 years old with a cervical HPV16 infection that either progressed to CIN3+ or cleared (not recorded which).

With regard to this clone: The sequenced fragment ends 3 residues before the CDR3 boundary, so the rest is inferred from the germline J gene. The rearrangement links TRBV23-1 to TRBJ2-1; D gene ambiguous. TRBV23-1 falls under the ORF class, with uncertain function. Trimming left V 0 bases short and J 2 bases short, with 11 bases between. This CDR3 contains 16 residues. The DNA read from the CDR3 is TGCGCCAGCAGTCAATCGACACGGAATGCCTACAATGAG. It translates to CASSQSTRNAYNE. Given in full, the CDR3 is CASSQSTRNAYNEQFF.

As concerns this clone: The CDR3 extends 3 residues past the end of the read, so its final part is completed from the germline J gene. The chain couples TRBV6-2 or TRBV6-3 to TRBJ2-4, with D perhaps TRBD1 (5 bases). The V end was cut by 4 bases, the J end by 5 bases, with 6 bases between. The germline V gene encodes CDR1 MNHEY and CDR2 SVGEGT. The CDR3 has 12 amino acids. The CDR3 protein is CASSSRENIQYF. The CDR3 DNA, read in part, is TGTGCCAGCAGTTCCAGGGAAAACATT.

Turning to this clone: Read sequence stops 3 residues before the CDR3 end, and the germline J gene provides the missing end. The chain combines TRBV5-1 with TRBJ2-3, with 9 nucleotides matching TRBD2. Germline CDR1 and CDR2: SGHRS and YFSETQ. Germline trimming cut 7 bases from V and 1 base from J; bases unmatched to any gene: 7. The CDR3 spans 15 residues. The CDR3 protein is CASSPEREGTDTQYF. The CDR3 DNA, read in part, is TGCGCCAGCTCACCCGAGCGGGAGGGCACAGATACG.

The DNA read from the CDR3 is TGCGCCAGCAGCGTGACTAGCGGATACGTCCAAGATACG. Translated, it gives CASSVTSGYVQDT. The full CDR3 sequence reads CASSVTSGYVQDTQYF. This rearrangement joins TRBV5-1 to TRBJ2-3; 9 nucleotides match TRBD2. The read stops 3 residues short of the end of the CDR3; the missing end is completed from the germline J gene. The germline V gene has CDR1 SGHRS and CDR2 YFSETQ. Losses at the gene ends were 4 bases for V and 5 bases for J; bases not matched to a gene: 11. This CDR3 has 16 residues.

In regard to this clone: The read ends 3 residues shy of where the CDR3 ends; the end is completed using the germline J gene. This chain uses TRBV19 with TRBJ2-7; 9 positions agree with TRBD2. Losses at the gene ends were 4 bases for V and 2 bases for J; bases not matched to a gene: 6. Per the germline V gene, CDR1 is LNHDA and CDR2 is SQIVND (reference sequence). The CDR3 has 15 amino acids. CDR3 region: CASSTLAGRAYEQYF. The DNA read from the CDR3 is TGTGCCAGTAGTACCCTAGCGGGGAGGGCCTACGAG.

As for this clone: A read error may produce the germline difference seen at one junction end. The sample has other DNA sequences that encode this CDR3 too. CDR3 DNA, as far as it was read: TGTGCCAGCAGTGGGGGCGGCGATTATGGT. As protein: CASSGGGDYG. The CDR3, in full, reads CASSGGGDYGYTF. The chain carries TRBV6-1 and TRBJ1-2, with D possibly TRBD1 on 5 matching bases. Sequencing ends 3 residues short of the CDR3 end; the germline J gene provides the rest. The CDR3 extends over 13 amino acids. Germline-derived CDR1 and CDR2 are MNHNS and SASEGT.

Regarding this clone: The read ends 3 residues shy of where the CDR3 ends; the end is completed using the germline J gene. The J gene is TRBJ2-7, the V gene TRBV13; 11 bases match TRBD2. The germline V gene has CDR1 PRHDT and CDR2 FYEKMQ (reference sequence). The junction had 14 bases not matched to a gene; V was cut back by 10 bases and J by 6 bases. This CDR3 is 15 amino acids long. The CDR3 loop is CATNSGRANFGEQYF. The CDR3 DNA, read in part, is TGTGCCACCAATAGCGGGAGGGCCAATTTTGGCGAG.

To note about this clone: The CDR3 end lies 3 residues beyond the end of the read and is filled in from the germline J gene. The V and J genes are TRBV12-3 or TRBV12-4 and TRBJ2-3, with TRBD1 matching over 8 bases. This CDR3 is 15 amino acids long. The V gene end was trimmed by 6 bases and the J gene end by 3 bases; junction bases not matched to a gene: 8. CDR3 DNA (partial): TGTGCCAGCAGAGCGACAGGGGTGTGGACAGATACG. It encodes CASRATGVWTDT. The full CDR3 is CASRATGVWTDTQYF.

CDR3 region: CASSFPTGANNEQFF. CDR3 DNA (partial): TGTGCCAGCAGCTTTCCGACTGGAGCCAACAATGAG. This chain links TRBV7-9 with TRBJ2-1; D gene uncertain. Coverage ceases 3 residues before the CDR3 finishes, and the germline J gene fills in the end. Germline-derived CDR1 and CDR2 are SEHNR and FQNEAQ (reference sequence). V lost 3 bases and J lost 5, with 14 bases in between. This CDR3 is built from 15 residues.

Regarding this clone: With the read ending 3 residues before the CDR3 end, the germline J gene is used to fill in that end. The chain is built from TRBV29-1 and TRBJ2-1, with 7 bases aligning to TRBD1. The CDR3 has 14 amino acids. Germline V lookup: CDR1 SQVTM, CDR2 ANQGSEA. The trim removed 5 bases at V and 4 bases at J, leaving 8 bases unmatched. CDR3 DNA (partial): TGCAGCGTTCCGACAGGGTCGAGTTACAATGAG. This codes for CSVPTGSSYNE. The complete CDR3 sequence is CSVPTGSSYNEQFF.

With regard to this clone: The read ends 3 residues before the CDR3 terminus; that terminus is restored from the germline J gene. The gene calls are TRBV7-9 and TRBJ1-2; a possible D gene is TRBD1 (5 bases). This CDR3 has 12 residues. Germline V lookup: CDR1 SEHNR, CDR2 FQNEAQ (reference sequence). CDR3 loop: CASSWGLRDYTF. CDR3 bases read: TGTGCCAGCAGCTGGGGCCTCAGGGAC.

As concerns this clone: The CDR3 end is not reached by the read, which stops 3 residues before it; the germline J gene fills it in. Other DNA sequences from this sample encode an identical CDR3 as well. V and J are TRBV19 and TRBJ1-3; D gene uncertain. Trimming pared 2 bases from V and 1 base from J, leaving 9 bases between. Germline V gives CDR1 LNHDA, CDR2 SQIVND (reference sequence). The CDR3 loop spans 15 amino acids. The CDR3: CASSINGGSGNTIYF. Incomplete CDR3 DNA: TGTGCCAGTAGTATAAACGGAGGGTCTGGAAACACC.

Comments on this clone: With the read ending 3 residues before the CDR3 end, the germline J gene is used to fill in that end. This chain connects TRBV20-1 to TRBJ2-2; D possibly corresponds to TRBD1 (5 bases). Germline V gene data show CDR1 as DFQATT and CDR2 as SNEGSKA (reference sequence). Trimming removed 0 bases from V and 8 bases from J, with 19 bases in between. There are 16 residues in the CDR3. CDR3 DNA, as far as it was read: TGCAGTGCTAGAGATCTCGGGCGGCTAGGGGCTGGGGAG. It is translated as CSARDLGRLGAGE. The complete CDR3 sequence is CSARDLGRLGAGELFF.

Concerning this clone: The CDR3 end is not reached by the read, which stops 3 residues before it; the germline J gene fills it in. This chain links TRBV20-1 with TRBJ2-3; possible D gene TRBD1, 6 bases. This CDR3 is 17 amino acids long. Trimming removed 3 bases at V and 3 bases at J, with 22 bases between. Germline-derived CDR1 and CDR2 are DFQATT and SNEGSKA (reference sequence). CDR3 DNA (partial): TGCAGTGCTAGCAGGTCGGCAGGGGCCGTTCGTACAGATACG. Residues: CSASRSAGAVRTDT. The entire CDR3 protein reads CSASRSAGAVRTDTQYF.

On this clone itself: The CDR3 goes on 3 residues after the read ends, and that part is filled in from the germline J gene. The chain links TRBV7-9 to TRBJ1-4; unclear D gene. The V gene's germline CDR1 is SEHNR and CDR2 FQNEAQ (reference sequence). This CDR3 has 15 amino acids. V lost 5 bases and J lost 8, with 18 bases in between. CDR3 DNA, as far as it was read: TGTGCCAGCAGCGCAACTCATAGTTTTGAGGAAAAA. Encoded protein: CASSATHSFEEK. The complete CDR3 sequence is CASSATHSFEEKLFF.

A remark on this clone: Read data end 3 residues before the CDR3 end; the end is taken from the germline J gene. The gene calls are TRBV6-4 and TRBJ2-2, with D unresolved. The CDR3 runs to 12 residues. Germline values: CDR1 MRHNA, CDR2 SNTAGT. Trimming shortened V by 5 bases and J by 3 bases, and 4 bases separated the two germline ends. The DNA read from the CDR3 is TGTGCCAGCAGTACAGACACCGGGGAG. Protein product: CASSTDTGE. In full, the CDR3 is CASSTDTGELFF.

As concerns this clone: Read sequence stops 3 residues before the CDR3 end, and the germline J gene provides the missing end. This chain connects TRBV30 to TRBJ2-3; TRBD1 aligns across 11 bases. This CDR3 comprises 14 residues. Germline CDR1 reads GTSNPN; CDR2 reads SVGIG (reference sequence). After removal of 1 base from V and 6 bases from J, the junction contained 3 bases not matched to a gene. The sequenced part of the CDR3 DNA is TGTGCCTGGAGTGGGACAGGGGGCTTGGATACG. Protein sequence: CAWSGTGGLDT. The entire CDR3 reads CAWSGTGGLDTQYF.

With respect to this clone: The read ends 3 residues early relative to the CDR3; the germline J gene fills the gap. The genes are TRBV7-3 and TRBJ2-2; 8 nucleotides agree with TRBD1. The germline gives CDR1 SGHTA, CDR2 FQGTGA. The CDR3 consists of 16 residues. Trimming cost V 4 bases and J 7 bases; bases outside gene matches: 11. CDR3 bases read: TGTGCCAGCAGCTCCGTGCGGGCAGGGGGCAACGGGGAG. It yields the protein CASSSVRAGGNGE. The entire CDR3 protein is CASSSVRAGGNGELFF.

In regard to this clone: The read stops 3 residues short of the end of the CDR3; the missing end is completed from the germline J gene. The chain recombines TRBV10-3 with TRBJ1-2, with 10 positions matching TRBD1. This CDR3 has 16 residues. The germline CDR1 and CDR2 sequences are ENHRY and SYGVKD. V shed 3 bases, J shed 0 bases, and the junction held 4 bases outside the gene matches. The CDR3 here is CAISEGQGGTNYGYTF. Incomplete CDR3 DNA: TGTGCCATCAGTGAAGGACAGGGGGGGACTAACTATGGC.

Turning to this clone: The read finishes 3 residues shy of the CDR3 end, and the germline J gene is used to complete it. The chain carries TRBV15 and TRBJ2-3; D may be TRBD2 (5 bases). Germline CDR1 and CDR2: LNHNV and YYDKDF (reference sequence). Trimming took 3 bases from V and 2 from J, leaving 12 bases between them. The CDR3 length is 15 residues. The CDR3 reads CATSSRRGNTDTQYF. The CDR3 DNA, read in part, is TGTGCCACCAGCAGTCGACGGGGAAACACAGATACG.

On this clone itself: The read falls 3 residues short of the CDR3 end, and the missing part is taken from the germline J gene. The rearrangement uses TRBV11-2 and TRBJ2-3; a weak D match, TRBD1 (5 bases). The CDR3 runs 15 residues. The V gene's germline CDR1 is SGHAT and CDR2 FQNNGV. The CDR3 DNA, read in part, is TGTGCCAGCAGCTTAGAAACAGGCTTTAATCAGCCG. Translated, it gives CASSLETGFNQP. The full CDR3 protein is CASSLETGFNQPQYF.

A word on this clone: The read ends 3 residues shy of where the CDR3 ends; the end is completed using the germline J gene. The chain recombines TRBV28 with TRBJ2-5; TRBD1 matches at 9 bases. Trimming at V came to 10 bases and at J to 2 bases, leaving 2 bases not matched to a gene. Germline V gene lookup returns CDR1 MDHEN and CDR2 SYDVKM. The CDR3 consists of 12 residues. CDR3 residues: CATGTGQETQYF. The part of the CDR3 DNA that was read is TGTGCCACAGGGACAGGGCAAGAGACC.

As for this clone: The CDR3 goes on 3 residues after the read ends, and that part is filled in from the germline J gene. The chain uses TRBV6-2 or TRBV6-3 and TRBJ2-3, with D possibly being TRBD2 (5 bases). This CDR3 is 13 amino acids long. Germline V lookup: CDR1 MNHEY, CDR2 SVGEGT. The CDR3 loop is CASSYSRVETQYF. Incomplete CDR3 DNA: TGTGCCAGCAGTTACTCGAGGGTGGAGACG.

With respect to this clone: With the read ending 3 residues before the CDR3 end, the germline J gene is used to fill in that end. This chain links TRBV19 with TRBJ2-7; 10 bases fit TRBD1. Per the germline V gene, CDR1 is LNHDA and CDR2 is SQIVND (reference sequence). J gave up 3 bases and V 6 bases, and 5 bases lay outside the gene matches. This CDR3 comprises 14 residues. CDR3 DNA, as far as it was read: TGTGCCAGTAGCCTTGGACAGGGGGTCTACGAG. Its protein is CASSLGQGVYE. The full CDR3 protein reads CASSLGQGVYEQYF.

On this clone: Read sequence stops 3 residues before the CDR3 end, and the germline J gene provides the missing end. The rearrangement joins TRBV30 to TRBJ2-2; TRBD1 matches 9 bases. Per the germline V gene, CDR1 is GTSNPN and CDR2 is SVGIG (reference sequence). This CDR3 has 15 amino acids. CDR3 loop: CAWRRGTGRHEKLFF. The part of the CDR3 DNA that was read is TGTGCCTGGAGACGAGGGACAGGGAGACATGAAAAG.

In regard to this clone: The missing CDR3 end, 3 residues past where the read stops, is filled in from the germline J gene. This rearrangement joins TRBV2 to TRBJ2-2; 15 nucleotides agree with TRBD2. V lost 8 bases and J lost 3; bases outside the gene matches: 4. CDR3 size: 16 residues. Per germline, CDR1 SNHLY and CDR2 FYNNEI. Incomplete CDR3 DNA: TGTGCCAGCGGACTAGCGGGGGGGCGGGACACCGGGGAG. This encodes CASGLAGGRDTGE. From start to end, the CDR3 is CASGLAGGRDTGELFF.

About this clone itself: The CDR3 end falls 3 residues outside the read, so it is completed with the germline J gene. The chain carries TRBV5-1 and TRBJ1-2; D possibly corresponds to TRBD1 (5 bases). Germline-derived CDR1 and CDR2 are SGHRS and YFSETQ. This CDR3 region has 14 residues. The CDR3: CASGGELAGDTYTF. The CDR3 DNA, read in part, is TGCGCCAGCGGAGGGGAACTAGCGGGAGACACC.